These 24 T cell receptor beta chains were all obtained from the same sample, sequenced in a study of cytomegalovirus exposure and HLA in healthy donors. PCR used 60 Vbeta primers and 13 Jbeta primers. Assay: immunoSEQ multiplex PCR; the TCRdb copy retains only in-frame clones and omits some. The sample includes roughly 170,000 clones, roughly 78% of them seen just once. The sample taken for sequencing was PBMCs. Receptor source: a woman in her forties or fifties in good health and CMV-seropositive.

CDR3 protein: CASSLGEGGQPQHF. The CDR3 coding sequence is TGTGCCAGCAGCTTAGGGGAGGGGGGTCAGCCCCAGCATTTT. This chain links TRBV7-9 with TRBJ1-5; a weak D match, TRBD1 (6 bases). CDR1 is SEHNR, CDR2 FQNEAQ, per germline (reference sequence). V lost 1 base to trimming and J lost 6 bases, with 10 bases between them. The CDR3 extends over 14 amino acids.

The CDR3 DNA follows: TGTGCCAGCAGCTTTAAGACAGGGGGCGCCTCCTATAATTCACCCCTCCACTTT. Amino acids: CASSFKTGGASYNSPLHF. The V and J genes are TRBV5-4 and TRBJ1-6; 10 bases match TRBD1. Germline loops: CDR1 SGHNT, CDR2 YYREEE (reference sequence). J lost 0 bases, V lost 2 bases, and 5 bases had no gene match. The CDR3 runs to 18 residues. The whole variable domain, filled in from reference TRBV5-4 and TRBJ1-6, reads ETGVTQSPTHLIKTRGQQVTLRCSSQSGHNTVSWYQQALGQGPQFIFQYYREEENGRGNFPPRFSGLQFPNYSSELNVNALELDDSALYLCASSFKTGGASYNSPLHFGNGTRLTVT.

This clone was picked up one time. The chain combines TRBV19 with TRBJ1-3, with unresolved D. CDR3 size: 16 residues. Trimming stripped 5 bases from V and 0 bases from J, with 14 bases between. The germline V gene encodes CDR1 LNHDA and CDR2 SQIVND (reference sequence). The CDR3 reads CASSRGLTDSGNTIYF. The CDR3 nucleotides are TGTGCCAGTAGTCGAGGACTGACTGACTCTGGAAACACCATATATTTT.

This clone occurred once. The chain has TRBV7-3 and TRBJ1-2; 10 nucleotides align to TRBD1. The ends lost 5 bases at V and 7 bases at J; junction bases unmatched: 7. Germline lookup yields CDR1 SGHTA and CDR2 FQGTGA. CDR3 length: 14 residues. CDR3 nucleotides: TGTGCCAGCAGCGCGACAGGGGGCGCGGGTGGCTACACCTTC. Its protein product is CASSATGGAGGYTF.

The V gene is TRBV6-5, the J gene TRBJ1-2, with 8 positions matching TRBD1. Trimming took 4 bases from V and 11 from J; bases not matched to a gene: 18. This CDR3 spans 16 amino acids. Germline-derived CDR1 and CDR2 are MNHEY and SVGAGI. The CDR3 loop is CASSSSRGDRPMSYTF. The DNA of the CDR3 is TGTGCCAGCAGTTCGTCCCGCGGGGACAGGCCTATGAGTTACACCTTC.

This clone was detected a few times. The V and J genes are TRBV11-1 and TRBJ2-1, with 8 bases identical to TRBD1. There are 14 residues in the CDR3. The V gene's germline CDR1 is SGHAT and CDR2 FQDESV (reference sequence). Trimming at V came to 5 bases and at J to 6 bases, leaving 6 bases not matched to a gene. CDR3 nucleotides: TGTGCCAGCAGCGTTGGACAGGGTAGCAATGAGCAGTTCTTC. This encodes CASSVGQGSNEQFF.

V is TRBV9 and J is TRBJ1-6; 9 bases match TRBD1. CDR3 length: 14 amino acids. The germline V gene has CDR1 SGDLS and CDR2 YYNGEE. V shed 3 bases and J 10 bases; nucleotides not matched to a gene: 5. The CDR3 DNA is TGTGCCAGCAGCGCCACAGGGGGCAACTCACCCCTCCACTTT. Encoded protein: CASSATGGNSPLHF. The full variable domain, in which reference TRBV9 and TRBJ1-6 provide the parts outside the CDR3, is DSGVTQTPKHLITATGQRVTLRCSPRSGDLSVYWYQQSLDQGLQFLIQYYNGEERAKGNILERFSAQQFPDLHSELNLSSLELGDSALYFCASSATGGNSPLHFGNGTRLTVT.

The chain has TRBV6-5 and TRBJ2-7, with 7 bases aligning to TRBD1. Germline V gene sequence: CDR1 MNHEY, CDR2 SVGAGI. With V trimmed by 2 bases and J by 3 bases, 10 bases remained unmatched. This CDR3 has 16 residues. CDR3: CASSYRRDRVFYEQYF. The CDR3 DNA sequence: TGTGCCAGCAGTTACCGCCGGGACAGAGTTTTCTACGAGCAGTACTTC.

This clone was picked up one time. V gene TRBV28 combines with J gene TRBJ1-1; 8 bases agree with TRBD1. The CDR3 covers 11 residues. Losses at the gene ends were 5 bases for V and 14 bases for J; bases not matched to a gene: 7. Germline assignment: CDR1 MDHEN and CDR2 SYDVKM. In DNA, the CDR3 is TGTGCCAGCAGTCTAAACAGGGGGTGGTTCTTT. Translating it yields CASSLNRGWFF.

V is TRBV2 and J is TRBJ1-3; D unclear. The ends were cut back, 1 base at V and 0 bases at J, with 7 bases in the middle. There are 15 residues in the CDR3. CDR1 is SNHLY, CDR2 FYNNEI, per germline. The DNA of the CDR3 is TGTGCCAGCAGTGAAGGAGGTTACTCTGGAAACACCATATATTTT. Translating gives CASSEGGYSGNTIYF.

This clone was recorded a few times. This chain connects TRBV6-5 to TRBJ2-7, with D perhaps matching TRBD2 (6 bases). Germline V gene lookup returns CDR1 MNHEY and CDR2 SVGAGI. Between the trimmed V and J ends, which lost 0 bases and 2 bases, there was a span of 8 bases. This CDR3 is 14 amino acids long. The chain's CDR3 is CASSYSGRTYEQYF. In DNA form, the CDR3 reads TGTGCCAGCAGTTACTCGGGGAGGACCTACGAGCAGTACTTC.

The V call is TRBV5-1, the J call TRBJ2-1; perhaps TRBD1 as D (5 bases). The CDR3 loop spans 15 amino acids. Deletions cut 4 bases from V and 4 bases from J, with 15 bases between. Germline loops: CDR1 SGHRS, CDR2 YFSETQ. The DNA for the CDR3 is TGCGCCAGCAGCCCCCGGTGGCAGGGTTACAATGAGCAGTTCTTC. It is translated as CASSPRWQGYNEQFF.

There are a few counts of this clone. This sequence joins TRBV30 and TRBJ2-2; D call uncertain. This CDR3 spans 12 amino acids. Germline V CDR1 and CDR2: GTSNPN, SVGIG (reference sequence). V lost 3 bases and J 7 bases, leaving 9 bases between the germline ends. CDR3 amino acids: CAWSLSHGELFF. The CDR3 bases are TGTGCCTGGAGCCTCAGTCACGGGGAGCTGTTTTTT.

The J gene is TRBJ2-2, the V gene TRBV10-1; 10 bases align to TRBD2. Trimming cost V 11 bases and J 6 bases; bases outside gene matches: 12. The germline V gene encodes CDR1 WNHNN and CDR2 SYGVQD (reference sequence). The CDR3 is made up of 15 amino acids. CDR3 sequence reads: CASSKSGGAAGELFF. The DNA of the CDR3 is TGCGCCTCATCAAAGAGCGGGGGGGCCGCCGGGGAGCTGTTTTTT.

The V call is TRBV5-1, the J call TRBJ2-7; D is possibly TRBD1 (5 bases). Trimming cost V 3 bases and J 3 bases, with 13 bases left between them. This CDR3 contains 14 residues. Germline V CDR1 and CDR2: SGHRS, YFSETQ. DNA for the CDR3: TGCGCCAGCAGCTCCCAGGGCCTTCTCTACGAGCAGTACTTC. Protein product: CASSSQGLLYEQYF. Filled out from reference TRBV5-1 and TRBJ2-7, the complete variable domain reads KAGVTQTPRYLIKTRGQQVTLSCSPISGHRSVSWYQQTPGQGLQFLFEYFSETQRNKGNFPGRFSGRQFSNSRSEMNVSTLELGDSALYLCASSSQGLLYEQYFGPGTRLTVT.

The chain is built from TRBV5-1 and TRBJ2-5; the match to TRBD1 covers 7 bases. CDR1 is SGHRS, CDR2 YFSETQ, per germline. This CDR3 is built from 14 residues. V lost 4 bases, J lost 1 base, and 4 bases stayed unmatched. CDR3: CASSVQGIQETQYF. The CDR3 DNA reads as TGCGCCAGCAGCGTACAGGGGATCCAAGAGACCCAGTACTTC.

J is TRBJ2-1 and V is TRBV5-1; no definite D call. Deletions cut 1 base from V and 7 bases from J, with 6 bases between. The CDR3 is made up of 12 amino acids. CDR1 and CDR2 (germline): SGHRS, YFSETQ. The CDR3 here is CASSLSRNEQFF. In DNA form, the CDR3 reads TGCGCCAGCAGCTTGTCCAGAAATGAGCAGTTCTTC.

This clone was recorded a few times. Within the sample, other DNA sequences also encode this same CDR3. V and J are TRBV9 and TRBJ2-3; TRBD1 matches at 8 bases. The V segment lost 4 bases and the J segment 2 bases; nucleotides outside the gene matches: 9. Germline V CDR1 and CDR2: SGDLS, YYNGEE. CDR3 length equals 16 residues. CDR3 nucleotide sequence: TGTGCCAGCAGCCCCGGACAGGGCCGCCTCACAGATACGCAGTATTTT. It yields the protein CASSPGQGRLTDTQYF.

The genes are TRBV5-1 and TRBJ1-2; 10 bases line up with TRBD1. V lost 4 bases and J lost 6; bases outside the gene matches: 9. The V gene's germline CDR1 is SGHRS and CDR2 YFSETQ. CDR3 length: 15 amino acids. In DNA form, the CDR3 reads TGCGCCAGCAGCCGGTCCGGGACAGGGGTCGATGGCTACACCTTC. The encoded protein is CASSRSGTGVDGYTF.

The chain combines TRBV11-2 with TRBJ2-2; TRBD1 might be the D (5 bases). V lost 0 bases, J lost 3 bases, and 5 bases lay in between. This CDR3 has 14 amino acids. Germline V lookup: CDR1 SGHAT, CDR2 FQNNGV. In DNA form, the CDR3 reads TGTGCCAGCAGCTTAGACAGGGACACCGGGGAGCTGTTTTTT. It specifies CASSLDRDTGELFF.

The sample holds one count of this clone. This chain uses TRBV11-2 with TRBJ1-2; D unclear. Germline CDR1 and CDR2: SGHAT and FQNNGV. Trimming took 3 bases from V and 8 from J, leaving 19 bases between them. The CDR3 has 15 amino acids. DNA of the CDR3: TGTGCCAGCAGCTTTTACGACGGGATAAACCCAGGCTACACCTTC. Protein sequence: CASSFYDGINPGYTF.

This chain links TRBV27 with TRBJ2-5, with 7 bases lining up with TRBD2. V lost 4 bases and J lost 2; bases outside the gene matches: 7. The V gene's germline CDR1 is MNHEY and CDR2 SMNVEV (reference sequence). The CDR3 contains 15 residues. Here the CDR3 reads CASSYNREEQETQYF. The CDR3 nucleotides read TGTGCCAGCAGTTATAACCGGGAGGAACAAGAGACCCAGTACTTC.

The chain uses TRBV5-8 and TRBJ2-3; TRBD1 might be the D (5 bases). With 1 base removed from V and 3 bases from J, the gap between germline ends came to 12 bases. Germline V gene data show CDR1 as SGHTS and CDR2 as YDEGEE. The CDR3 length is 15 residues. The CDR3 sequence: CASSLFRTMTDTQYF. CDR3 nucleotides: TGTGCCAGCAGCTTGTTCAGGACAATGACAGATACGCAGTATTTT.

The chain carries TRBV9 and TRBJ2-3; the D is unclear. V shed 0 bases and J shed 4 bases, with 9 bases lying between them. The CDR3 loop spans 14 amino acids. CDR1 and CDR2 (germline): SGDLS, YYNGEE. The CDR3 sequence is CASSVDVLADTQYF. In nucleotides, the CDR3 is TGTGCCAGCAGCGTAGACGTCCTAGCAGATACGCAGTATTTT.